The next 12 T cell receptor beta chains were all read from a single sample in a study of control samples from healthy donors and cancer patients. Sequencing was performed with immunoSEQ multiplex PCR; in TCRdb, only in-frame clones are kept and a portion is missing. The table shows around 50,000 clones, with about 91% occurring only once. The specimen was PBMCs. All receptors derive from a man aged 25-40 years with colorectal cancer.

The chain links TRBV6-5 to TRBJ1-3, with TRBD1 matching over 7 bases. The germline V gene encodes CDR1 MNHEY and CDR2 SVGAGI. This CDR3 region has 15 residues. V dropped 6 bases and J dropped 3; count of bases not matched to a gene: 8. The CDR3: CASRLRGLVGNTIYF. Here the CDR3 DNA reads TGTGCCAGCAGATTGAGGGGGCTAGTTGGAAACACCATATATTTT.

The chain uses TRBV12-3 or TRBV12-4 and TRBJ1-2; a weak D match, TRBD1 (5 bases). The germline V and J ends were trimmed by 5 bases and 4 bases, with 11 bases remaining between them. This CDR3 spans 13 amino acids. The CDR3 DNA reads TGTGCCAGCAGTCCTGACAGCCTCTATGGCTACACCTTC. It translates to CASSPDSLYGYTF.

V is TRBV7-6 and J is TRBJ2-3; 15 nucleotides agree with TRBD2. This CDR3 has 18 residues. Trimming took 4 bases from V and 1 from J; bases not matched to a gene: 6. Germline assignment: CDR1 SGHVS and CDR2 FNYEAQ. The CDR3 here is CASSSPGLAGGGTDTQYF. For the CDR3, the DNA is TGTGCCAGCAGCTCGCCGGGACTAGCGGGGGGAGGCACAGATACGCAGTATTTT.

This clone has just one count. The chain links TRBV4-3 to TRBJ2-2; TRBD2 is a possible D gene (5 bases). This CDR3 region has 16 residues. The germline V gene has CDR1 LGHNA and CDR2 YSLEER. V lost 0 bases and J lost 1, with 9 bases in between. Here the CDR3 reads CASSQDQAVNTGELFF. DNA of the CDR3: TGCGCCAGCAGCCAAGATCAAGCGGTGAACACCGGGGAGCTGTTTTTT.

On this clone itself: The junction shows a germline mismatch at one end, possibly a read error. The rearrangement links TRBV10-3 to TRBJ2-7; D possibly corresponds to TRBD2 (6 bases). The germline gives CDR1 ENHRY, CDR2 SYGVKD. This CDR3 spans 16 amino acids. This CDR3 is CAISEWGDFTSHEQYF. The DNA of the CDR3 is TGTGCCATCAGTGAATGGGGGGACTTCACCTCCCACGAGCAGTACTTC.

Comment on this clone: At one end the junction does not follow the germline gene, possibly because of a read error. The chain employs TRBV19 and TRBJ1-1; 7 nucleotides agree with TRBD1. CDR3 length: 14 residues. In germline, CDR1 is LNHDA, CDR2 SQIVND (reference sequence). The CDR3 DNA sequence: TGTGCCAGTAGTATAACAGGGGTGAAAACTGAAGCTTTCTTT. Amino acid sequence: CASSITGVKTEAFF.

The rearrangement uses TRBV19 and TRBJ1-6; D possibly corresponds to TRBD1 (5 bases). The V end lost 5 bases, the J end lost 8 bases, and 16 bases lay between the germline ends. The germline V gene has CDR1 LNHDA and CDR2 SQIVND (reference sequence). The CDR3 sequence is 15 residues long. The CDR3 DNA is TGTGCCAGTAGTCCGGGGCAGCTCTCTTATTCACCCCTCCACTTT. This translates into CASSPGQLSYSPLHF.

This clone was found once. The chain uses TRBV19 and TRBJ1-1; a possible D gene is TRBD1 (5 bases). This CDR3 has 14 residues. V was trimmed by 7 bases and J by 10 bases, leaving 22 bases between them. Germline-derived CDR1 and CDR2 are LNHDA and SQIVND (reference sequence). The CDR3 sequence is CASTETGTQGRAFF. CDR3 DNA: TGTGCCAGTACTGAAACCGGGACCCAAGGCCGAGCTTTCTTT.

This chain connects TRBV7-9 to TRBJ2-5, with D possibly matching TRBD1 (6 bases). Germline lookup yields CDR1 SEHNR and CDR2 FQNEAQ (reference sequence). V lost 5 bases, J lost 7 bases, and 17 bases lay in between. This CDR3 comprises 14 residues. The CDR3: CASSGDRSGGTQYF. The CDR3 DNA is TGTGCCAGCAGCGGCGACAGGTCCGGTGGGACCCAGTACTTC. The full variable domain, its missing parts supplied by reference TRBV7-9 and TRBJ2-5, is DTGVSQNPRHKITKRGQNVTFRCDPISEHNRLYWYRQTLGQGPEFLTYFQNEAQLEKSRLLSDRFSAERPKGSFSTLEIQRTEQGDSAMYLCASSGDRSGGTQYFGPGTRLLVL.

The rearrangement joins TRBV5-5 to TRBJ2-7; 9 bases are a match to TRBD1. CDR1 and CDR2 from the germline V gene are SGHKS and YYEKEE (reference sequence). The CDR3 runs 14 residues. Germline trimming cut 0 bases from V and 2 bases from J; bases unmatched to any gene: 0. CDR3 DNA: TGTGCCAGCAGCTTGGACAGGGGGCCCTACGAGCAGTACGTC. It codes for CASSLDRGPYEQYV.

V is TRBV30 and J is TRBJ1-2, with unresolved D. Germline V gene lookup returns CDR1 GTSNPN and CDR2 SVGIG (reference sequence). CDR3 length equals 13 residues. V gave up 0 bases and J gave up 4 bases, with 9 bases separating them. The CDR3 DNA sequence: TGTGCCTGGAGTGTATCTGTGGGCTATGGCTACACCTTC. It translates to CAWSVSVGYGYTF.

On this clone itself: One junction end disagrees with the germline gene, perhaps due to a read error. The chain has TRBV3-1 (or the pseudogene TRBV3-2) and TRBJ1-2; 9 nucleotides match TRBD1. The CDR3 has 15 amino acids. Germline V lookup: CDR1 LGHDT, CDR2 YNNKEL (reference sequence). The chain's CDR3 is CTSSHRGQRIYGYTF. CDR3 nucleotides: TGTACCAGCAGCCACAGGGGGCAGCGGATATATGGCTACACCTTC.